This TCR beta chain was documented in a study of blood T cell repertoires in COVID-19 (dated by TCRdb to about 2020). As for the study more broadly: Samples from collaborators originated in the United States, Italy and Spain and spanned both the acute and convalescent phases of COVID-19. The prospective study material was composed of cDNA or gDNA derived from T cells, B-cell-depleted T cells, or PBMCs. Deeply sampled blood TCRbeta repertoires from subjects exposed to, actively infected with, or recovered from COVID-19 were included in the dataset. A freely available public database, intended as a resource for researchers studying the immune response to SARS-CoV-2, is where the repertoires were released. Samples came from the ongoing ImmuneRACE study (first 160 participants) plus 1,254 subjects from 6 global collaborators. Sample metadata almost always included a de-identified subject ID, COVID-19 status, age in years and sex. Where HLA class I and class II types were available, the types were taken from metadata supplied by the sample provider, not from assay-based typing.

Trimming leaves V shorter by 4 bases and J shorter by 3 bases, with the junction holding 11 bases beyond the gene matches. CDR1 and CDR2 are drawn from the germline V gene: MNHEY, SVGEGT. CDR3 length: 17 amino acids, cysteine to phenylalanine. The only DNA kept is the CDR3, 51 bases in frame from the first base. With respect to this clone: Which antigen it targets is not known. Within one base of it there is no much larger clone, and no base qualities were kept.

The collaborating institutions used their own protocols to collect whole blood in K2EDTA tubes. For TCRbeta analysis, collaborators shipped samples in one of three forms: frozen whole blood, isolated PBMCs, or DNA extracted from either of those sample types. Results the study describes overall, beyond this receptor: The amount of clinical and demographic metadata varied by source and participant and was provided uncurated.

The immunoSEQ Assay, a bias-controlled multiplex PCR, was used to amplify TCRbeta CDR3 regions from genomic DNA. The paper's processing steps were these. The number of nucleated cells in each sample was estimated by amplification of reference gene primers within the assay. To quantify the absolute abundance of each unique TCRbeta CDR3 rearrangement, sequence reads were collapsed and filtered. For each sample, productive Simpson clonality was calculated as the square root of Simpson's diversity index over productive rearrangements. TCRdb re-hosts the immuneACCESS table, in-frame sequences only. Its copies lack some clones; in the studies checked, an unresolved V gene accounts for under half of them, and the cause for the rest is not known. V, J and clone size are taken as reported in that table, and D and trimming were inferred from the DNA itself. Present in this sample are 450,000 to 500,000 clones, roughly 88% of which were seen just once. 3% to 4% of the sample rests with the top ten.

The receptor was derived from a human donor in a cohort sampled during active COVID-19. This sequence uses TRBV6-2 or TRBV6-3 and TRBJ2-3; TRBD2 agrees with 9 junctional bases. The sequencing input was peripheral blood. This receptor carries the CDR3 CASSSLASGKRTDTQYF. The DNA reads as follows: TGTGCCAGCAGTTCCCTCGCTAGCGGGAAAAGGACAGATACGCAGTATTTT.